Given below is one T cell receptor (beta chain) in context. Using immunoSEQ multiplex PCR, the repertoire was profiled, and TCRdb retains in-frame clones only, with some absent. The profile shows more than 70,000 clones, about 93% of them singletons. The sample is drawn from a study of OX40 agonist ivuxolimab in advanced cancers. Across the study: Enrolled patients in dose escalation had cancers that were hepatocellular carcinoma, melanoma, renal cell or head and neck cancer.

Germline CDR1 MGHDK, CDR2 SYGVNS. The V end lost 11 bases, the J end lost 0 bases, and 11 bases lay between the germline ends. The CDR3 extends over 13 amino acids. This receptor was taken from an adult with an advanced solid tumor such as melanoma, head and neck, liver or kidney cancer. The sequencing used CD4+ or CD8+ T cells sorted from blood, collected in a trial of the OX40 agonist ivuxolimab. The V call is TRBV25-1, the J call TRBJ1-5; D remains ambiguous. CDR3 amino acids: CAAWSYSNQPQHF. The CDR3 nucleotides are TGTGCCGCTTGGAGTTATAGCAATCAGCCCCAGCATTTT.